A single sample is the source of the 6 T cell receptor beta chains below, sequenced in a study of cytomegalovirus exposure and HLA in healthy donors. With 60 Vbeta and 13 Jbeta primers, the PCR was carried out. Generated by immunoSEQ multiplex PCR, the TCRdb table keeps only in-frame clones and is missing some. Of 160,000 or so clones detected, around 77% appear once; the ten largest clones hold under 1.5%. What was sequenced was PBMCs. These receptors all stem from a woman aged 30 to 39 in good health and CMV-seronegative.

This clone appeared a few times. This chain connects TRBV10-3 to TRBJ2-1; 7 nucleotides agree with TRBD1. The germline gives CDR1 ENHRY, CDR2 SYGVKD. The CDR3 has 15 residues. V was clipped by 5 bases and J by 1 base; unmatched bases: 5. In DNA form, the CDR3 reads TGTGCCATCAGTAACAGGGGTGGGTCCTACAATGAGCAGTTCTTC. It codes for CAISNRGGSYNEQFF.

The chain uses TRBV5-4 and TRBJ2-1; 7 bases agree with TRBD2. CDR3 size: 15 residues. V dropped 0 bases and J dropped 5; count of bases not matched to a gene: 5. CDR1 is SGHNT and CDR2 is YYREEE in the germline V gene (reference sequence). CDR3 region: CASSLAGGGNNEQFF. CDR3 bases: TGTGCCAGCAGCTTGGCGGGCGGGGGAAACAATGAGCAGTTCTTC.

This rearrangement joins TRBV29-1 to TRBJ2-1; TRBD1 matches 7 bases. CDR1 is SQVTM and CDR2 is ANQGSEA in the germline V gene. The CDR3 totals 14 residues. V gave up 6 bases and J gave up 2 bases; unmatched junction bases: 7. Here the CDR3 reads CSVHRGVTYNEQFF. CDR3 sequence (DNA): TGCAGCGTCCACAGGGGAGTCACCTACAATGAGCAGTTCTTC.

This chain links TRBV5-1 with TRBJ2-2; 9 nucleotides align to TRBD1. The germline V gene has CDR1 SGHRS and CDR2 YFSETQ. Germline trimming cut 5 bases from V and 7 bases from J; bases unmatched to any gene: 6. This CDR3 is built from 14 residues. Written as DNA, the CDR3 is TGCGCCAGCAGGGAGGGACAGGGCGACGGGGAGCTGTTTTTT. Translating gives CASREGQGDGELFF.

J is TRBJ2-5 and V is TRBV2, with 9 nucleotides matching TRBD2. Trimming cost V 7 bases and J 5 bases; bases outside gene matches: 5. Germline V CDR1 and CDR2: SNHLY, FYNNEI. CDR3 size: 13 residues. CDR3 residues: CASMLRGGETQYF. The CDR3 region has the DNA TGTGCCAGCATGTTGCGGGGGGGGGAGACCCAGTACTTC.

The chain links TRBV5-6 to TRBJ2-5; possibly TRBD2 for D (7 bases). CDR1 and CDR2 (germline): SGHDT, YYEEEE. Trimming pared 4 bases from V and 4 bases from J, leaving 17 bases between. This CDR3 has 15 amino acids. The CDR3 spells CASSPWGGASETQYF. CDR3 sequence (DNA): TGTGCCAGCAGCCCCTGGGGGGGGGCCTCAGAGACCCAGTACTTC.